This entry describes one T cell receptor (beta chain). The sample comes from a study of blood T cell repertoires in COVID-19. In the study overall: Samples taken during acute and convalescent COVID-19 were collected in the United States, Italy and Spain.

The assay was immunoSEQ multiplex PCR, and TCRdb's table has in-frame clones only and misses some. The repertoire holds around 67,000 clones, 75% to 90% seen once, with roughly 5.2% in the top ten. The CDR3 is made up of 15 amino acids. The V and J ends lost 5 bases and 1 base respectively, with 14 bases between them. The germline V gene has CDR1 MNHEY and CDR2 SMNVEV (reference sequence). The rearrangement joins TRBV27 to TRBJ1-1; maybe TRBD1 (6 bases). The source material was peripheral blood. The TCR comes from a man aged 45-65 years with active COVID-19. CDR3 region: CASSPGTPKNTEAFF. The CDR3 DNA follows: TGTGCCAGCAGTCCCGGGACACCCAAGAACACTGAAGCTTTCTTT.